Below, one T cell receptor (beta chain) is given with its context. Its matching antigen is unknown. This may stem from a read error, because a much larger clone lies one nucleotide away. This CDR3 fails to terminate in the conserved phenylalanine or tryptophan, so it likely reflects a read error. This sample is part of a study of molecular identifiers for immune sequencing clone quantification. The study, taken as a whole, reports: In naive cells, clones above 20 RNA copies held under 1% of molecules, whereas in effector cells they held over 98%.

Between the trimmed V and J ends, which lost 2 bases and 4 bases, there was a span of 15 bases. The germline CDR1 and CDR2 sequences are GTSNPN and SVGIG (reference sequence). The CDR3 spans 15 residues. Naive CD8 T cells were sorted as CD8+CD4-CCR7+CD45RA+. TCRdb re-analysed the PCR reads in MiXCR, keeping a single row per CDR3 protein. The sample holds 250,000 to 350,000 distinct CDR3 sequences, 20% to 25% seen once. The receptor's source is a human donor in good health. Some libraries in this study had Jurkat cell RNA spiked in. The specimen sequenced was naive CD8+ T cells from blood, with Jurkat cell RNA spiked in. Documented subset: FACS-sorted CD8+CD4-CCR7+CD45RA+ naive T cells. The chain uses TRBV30 and TRBJ2-1; possible D gene TRBD1, 6 bases. The CDR3 bases are TGTGCCTGGAGTATTGGGACACCCGAATACAATGAGCAGTTCATC. This gives the protein CAWSIGTPEYNEQFI.